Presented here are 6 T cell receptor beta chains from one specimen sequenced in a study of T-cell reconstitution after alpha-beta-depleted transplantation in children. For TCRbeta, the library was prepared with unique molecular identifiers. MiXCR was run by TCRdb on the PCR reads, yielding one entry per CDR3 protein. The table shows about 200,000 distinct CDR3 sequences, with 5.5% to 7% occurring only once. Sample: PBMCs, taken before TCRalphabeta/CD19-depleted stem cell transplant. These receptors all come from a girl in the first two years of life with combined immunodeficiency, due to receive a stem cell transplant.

CDR3 in DNA: TGTGCCAGCAGTTTAATCGGTACACCAGGCCGTACACCCCTCCACTTT. Translated: CASSLIGTPGRTPLHF. The V and J genes are TRBV12-3 or TRBV12-4 and TRBJ1-6; D gene uncertain. The ends were cut back, 2 bases at V and 11 bases at J, with 19 bases in the middle. This CDR3 region has 16 residues.

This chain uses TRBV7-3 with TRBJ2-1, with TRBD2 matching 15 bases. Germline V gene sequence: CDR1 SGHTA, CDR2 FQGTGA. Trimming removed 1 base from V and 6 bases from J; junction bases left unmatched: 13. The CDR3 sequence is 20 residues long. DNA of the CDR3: TGTGCCAGCAGCTTAATAATTCCGGGACTAGCGGGAGGCACCGCCAATGAGCAGTTCTTC. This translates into CASSLIIPGLAGGTANEQFF.

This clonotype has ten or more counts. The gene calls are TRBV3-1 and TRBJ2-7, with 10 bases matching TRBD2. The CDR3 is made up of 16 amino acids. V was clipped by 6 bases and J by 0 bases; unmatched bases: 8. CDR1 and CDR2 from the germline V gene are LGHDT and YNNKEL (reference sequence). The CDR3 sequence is CASSSLAGGPSYEQYF. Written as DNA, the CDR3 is TGTGCCAGCAGTTCTTTAGCGGGAGGCCCCTCCTACGAGCAGTACTTC.

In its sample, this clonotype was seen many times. CDR3 DNA: TGCAGCGTTGAAAAGACTAGCGACTACAATGAGCAGTTCTTC. Its protein product is CSVEKTSDYNEQFF. The chain recombines TRBV29-1 with TRBJ2-1, with TRBD2 matching 8 bases. J gave up 3 bases and V 2 bases, and 3 bases lay outside the gene matches. Germline V gives CDR1 SQVTM, CDR2 ANQGSEA. This CDR3 comprises 14 residues.

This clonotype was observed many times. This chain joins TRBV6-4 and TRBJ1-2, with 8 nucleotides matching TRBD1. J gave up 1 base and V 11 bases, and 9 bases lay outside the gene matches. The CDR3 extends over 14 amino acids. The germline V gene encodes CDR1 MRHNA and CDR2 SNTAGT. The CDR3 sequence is CAGEDRVINYGYTF. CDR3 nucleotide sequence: TGTGCCGGGGAGGACAGGGTGATTAACTATGGCTACACCTTC.

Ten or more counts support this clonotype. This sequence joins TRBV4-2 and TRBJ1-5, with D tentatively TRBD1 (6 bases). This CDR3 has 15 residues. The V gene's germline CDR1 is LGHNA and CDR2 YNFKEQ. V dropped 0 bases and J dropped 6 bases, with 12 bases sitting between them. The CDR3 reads CASSQEAGGGQPQHF. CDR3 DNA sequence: TGTGCCAGCAGCCAAGAGGCGGGGGGCGGTCAGCCCCAGCATTTT.